This paragraph covers one T cell receptor (beta chain) sequence. CDR3 length equals 13 residues. Germline values: CDR1 SGHDT, CDR2 YYEEEE. V shed 4 bases and J shed 5 bases, with 12 bases lying between them. The data are from a study of T cell changes during pregnancy in multiple sclerosis. Profiled with immunoSEQ multiplex PCR; TCRdb holds only in-frame clones, not every one. The sample shows around 80,000 clones, about 94% of them seen only once. The chain has TRBV5-6 and TRBJ1-2, with a weak D call TRBD1 (5 bases). The sample here was peripheral blood, taken in the second trimester of pregnancy. The receptor was derived from a female donor in good health, enrolled as a control in a pregnancy study. CDR3 in amino acids: CASSLLGGYGYTF. Here the CDR3 DNA reads TGTGCCAGCAGCCTTCTGGGGGGATATGGCTACACCTTC.